This T cell receptor beta chain was found in a study of blood T cells in healthy people across ages. Primed by a sample-barcoded 5' primer and a J-beta primer mix, a second PCR proceeded for roughly 7 to 11 cycles. TCRdb analysed the 5' RACE reads with MiXCR anew, one entry per CDR3 protein. The sample shows 700,000 to 900,000 distinct CDR3 sequences, approximately 53% of them seen only once. CDR1 and CDR2 (germline): LNHNV, YYDKDF (reference sequence). The CDR3 has 14 amino acids. Trimming cost V 3 bases and J 3 bases, with 8 bases left between them. The sample was blood. The chain uses TRBV15 and TRBJ1-4, with D perhaps TRBD1 (5 bases). This TCR derives from a man older than 75 in good health. CDR3 bases: TGTGCCACCAGCAGGGAGGGGTCTAATGAAAAACTGTTTTTT. It is translated as CATSREGSNEKLFF.